This entry describes one T cell receptor beta chain. The sample is drawn from a study of blood T cell repertoires in COVID-19. Here immunoSEQ multiplex PCR was the method, and the copy in TCRdb shows in-frame clones only, minus some. Here the sample spans tens of thousands of clones, 86% being singletons. This CDR3 is built from 13 residues. The V end lost 2 bases, the J end lost 2 bases, and 6 bases lay between the germline ends. The germline CDR1 and CDR2 sequences are MNHEY and SVGAGI. The specimen sequenced was peripheral blood. This sequence originates from a man aged 30-40 years with acute or convalescent COVID-19. The chain combines TRBV6-5 with TRBJ1-1; no reliable D call. CDR3 residues: CASSYGRNTEAFF. In DNA form, the CDR3 reads TGTGCCAGCAGTTACGGGAGAAACACTGAAGCTTTCTTT.